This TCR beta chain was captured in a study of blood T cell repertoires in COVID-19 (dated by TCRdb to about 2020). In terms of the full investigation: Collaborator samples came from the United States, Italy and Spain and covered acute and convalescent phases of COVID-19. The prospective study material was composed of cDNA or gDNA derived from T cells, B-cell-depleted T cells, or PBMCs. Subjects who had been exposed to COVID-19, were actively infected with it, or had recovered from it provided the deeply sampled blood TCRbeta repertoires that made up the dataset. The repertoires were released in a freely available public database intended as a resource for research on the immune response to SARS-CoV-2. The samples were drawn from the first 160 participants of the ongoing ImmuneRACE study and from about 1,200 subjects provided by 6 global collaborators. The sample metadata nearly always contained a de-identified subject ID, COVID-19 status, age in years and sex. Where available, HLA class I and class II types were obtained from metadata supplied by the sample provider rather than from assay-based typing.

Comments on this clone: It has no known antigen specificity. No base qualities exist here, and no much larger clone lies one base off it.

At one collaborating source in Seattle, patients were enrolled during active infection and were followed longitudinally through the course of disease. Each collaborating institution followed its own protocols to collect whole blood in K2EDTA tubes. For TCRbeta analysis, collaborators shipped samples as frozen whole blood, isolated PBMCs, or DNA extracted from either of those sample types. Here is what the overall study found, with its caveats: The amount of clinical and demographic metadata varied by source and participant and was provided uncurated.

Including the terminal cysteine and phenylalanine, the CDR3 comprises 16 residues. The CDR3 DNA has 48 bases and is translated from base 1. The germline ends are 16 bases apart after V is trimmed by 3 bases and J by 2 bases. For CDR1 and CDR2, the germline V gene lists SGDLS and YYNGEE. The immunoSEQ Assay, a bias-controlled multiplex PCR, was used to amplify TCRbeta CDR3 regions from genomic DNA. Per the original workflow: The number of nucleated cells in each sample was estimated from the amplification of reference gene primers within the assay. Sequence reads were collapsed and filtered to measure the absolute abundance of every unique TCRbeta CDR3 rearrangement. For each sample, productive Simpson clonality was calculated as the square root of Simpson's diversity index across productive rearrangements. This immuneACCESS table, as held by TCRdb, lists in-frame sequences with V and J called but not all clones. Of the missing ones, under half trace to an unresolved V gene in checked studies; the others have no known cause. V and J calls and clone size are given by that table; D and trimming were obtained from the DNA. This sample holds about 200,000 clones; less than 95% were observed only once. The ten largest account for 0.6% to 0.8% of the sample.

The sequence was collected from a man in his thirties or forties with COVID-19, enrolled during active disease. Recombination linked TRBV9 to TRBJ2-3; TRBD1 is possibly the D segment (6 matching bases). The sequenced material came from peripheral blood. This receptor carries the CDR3 CASSEGQGISTDTQYF. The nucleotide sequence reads TGTGCCAGCAGCGAGGGACAAGGAATTTCCACAGATACGCAGTATTTT.